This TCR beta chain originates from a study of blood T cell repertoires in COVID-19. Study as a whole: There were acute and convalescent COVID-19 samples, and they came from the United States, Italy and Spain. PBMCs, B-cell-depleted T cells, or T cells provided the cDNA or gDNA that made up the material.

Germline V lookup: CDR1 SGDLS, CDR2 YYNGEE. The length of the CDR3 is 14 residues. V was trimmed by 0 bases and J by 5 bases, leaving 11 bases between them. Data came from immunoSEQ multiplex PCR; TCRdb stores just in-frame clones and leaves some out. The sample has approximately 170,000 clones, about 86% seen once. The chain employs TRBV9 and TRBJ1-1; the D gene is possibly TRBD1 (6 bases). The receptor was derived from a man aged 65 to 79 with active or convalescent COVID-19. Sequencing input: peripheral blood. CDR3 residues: CASSVVQGMTEAFF. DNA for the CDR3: TGTGCCAGCAGCGTAGTGCAGGGGATGACTGAAGCTTTCTTT.